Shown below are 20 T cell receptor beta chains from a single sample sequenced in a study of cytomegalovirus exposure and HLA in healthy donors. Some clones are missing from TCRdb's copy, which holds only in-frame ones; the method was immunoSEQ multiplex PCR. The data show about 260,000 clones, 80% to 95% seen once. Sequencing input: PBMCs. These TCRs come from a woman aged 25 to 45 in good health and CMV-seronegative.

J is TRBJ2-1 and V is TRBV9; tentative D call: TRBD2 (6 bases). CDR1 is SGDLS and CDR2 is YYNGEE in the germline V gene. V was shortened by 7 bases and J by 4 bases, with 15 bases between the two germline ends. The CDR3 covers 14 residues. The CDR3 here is CASCRGGMYNEQFF. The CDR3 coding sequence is TGTGCCAGCTGTCGTGGCGGGATGTACAATGAGCAGTTCTTC.

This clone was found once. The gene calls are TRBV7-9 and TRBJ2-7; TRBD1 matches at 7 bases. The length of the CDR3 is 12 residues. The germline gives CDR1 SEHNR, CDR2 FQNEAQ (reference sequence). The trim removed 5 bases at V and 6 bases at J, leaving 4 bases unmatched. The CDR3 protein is CASSATGPEQYF. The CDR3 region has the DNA TGTGCCAGCAGCGCGACAGGGCCCGAGCAGTACTTC.

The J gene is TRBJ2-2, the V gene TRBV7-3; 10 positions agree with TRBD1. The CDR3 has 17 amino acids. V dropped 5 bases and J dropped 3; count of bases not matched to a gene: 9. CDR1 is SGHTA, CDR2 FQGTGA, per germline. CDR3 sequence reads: CASSPQGTGAYTGELFF. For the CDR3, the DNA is TGTGCCAGCAGCCCACAGGGGACAGGGGCCTACACCGGGGAGCTGTTTTTT.

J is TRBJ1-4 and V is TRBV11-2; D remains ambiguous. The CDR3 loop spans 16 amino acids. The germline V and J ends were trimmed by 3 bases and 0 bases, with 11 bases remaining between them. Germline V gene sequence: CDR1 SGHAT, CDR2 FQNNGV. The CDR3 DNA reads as TGTGCCAGCAGCTTGGTCATGAGTGCAACTAATGAAAAACTGTTTTTT. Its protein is CASSLVMSATNEKLFF.

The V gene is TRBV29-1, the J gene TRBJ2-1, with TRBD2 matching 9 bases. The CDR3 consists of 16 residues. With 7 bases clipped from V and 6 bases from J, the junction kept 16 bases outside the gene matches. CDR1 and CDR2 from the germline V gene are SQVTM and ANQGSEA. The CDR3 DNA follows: TGCAGCGCAAGGACTAGCGAGATTTGGAGGGGCAATGAGCAGTTCTTC. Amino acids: CSARTSEIWRGNEQFF.

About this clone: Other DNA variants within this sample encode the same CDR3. In DNA form, the CDR3 reads TGCGCCAGCAGCTTGGTAGGGGAAACCCAGTACTTC. It translates to CASSLVGETQYF. The chain uses TRBV5-1 and TRBJ2-5; possibly TRBD1 for D (5 bases). Trimming removed 0 bases at V and 8 bases at J, with 8 bases between. Germline V gene sequence: CDR1 SGHRS, CDR2 YFSETQ. The CDR3 has 12 amino acids.

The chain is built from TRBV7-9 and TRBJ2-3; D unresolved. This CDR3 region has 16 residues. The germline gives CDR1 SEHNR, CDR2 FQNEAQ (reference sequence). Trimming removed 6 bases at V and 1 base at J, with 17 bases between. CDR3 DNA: TGTGCCAGCAGTCCTCCAGTTGTTGGGGGCACAGATACGCAGTATTTT. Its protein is CASSPPVVGGTDTQYF.

The CDR3 here is CASSQDRGVDEQFF. The CDR3 DNA reads as TGCGCCAGCAGCCAAGATCGGGGGGTCGATGAGCAGTTCTTC. V usage is TRBV4-3 and J usage is TRBJ2-1; 7 positions match TRBD2. From germline, CDR1 is LGHNA and CDR2 YSLEER. The CDR3 totals 14 residues. J was trimmed by 8 bases and V by 0 bases; bases with no gene match: 4.

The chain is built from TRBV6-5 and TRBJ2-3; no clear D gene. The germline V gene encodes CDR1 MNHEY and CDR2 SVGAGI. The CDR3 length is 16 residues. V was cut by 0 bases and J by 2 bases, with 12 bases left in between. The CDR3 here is CASSYSIAGYTDTQYF. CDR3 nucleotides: TGTGCCAGCAGTTACTCGATTGCAGGCTACACAGATACGCAGTATTTT.

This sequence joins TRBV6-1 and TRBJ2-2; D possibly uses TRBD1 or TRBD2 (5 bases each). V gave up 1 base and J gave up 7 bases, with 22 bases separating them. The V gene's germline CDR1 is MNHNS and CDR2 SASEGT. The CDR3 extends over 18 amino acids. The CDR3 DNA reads TGTGCCAGCAGTGAAGGACGTGGGGGACGCGGGTGGGGCGGGGAGCTGTTTTTT. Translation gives CASSEGRGGRGWGGELFF.

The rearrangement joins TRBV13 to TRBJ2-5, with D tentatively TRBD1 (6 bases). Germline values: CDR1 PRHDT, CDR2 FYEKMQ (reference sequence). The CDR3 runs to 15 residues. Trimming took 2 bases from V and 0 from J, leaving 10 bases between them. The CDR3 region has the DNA TGTGCCAGCAGCTTAAGTGGACAGAACCAAGAGACCCAGTACTTC. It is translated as CASSLSGQNQETQYF.

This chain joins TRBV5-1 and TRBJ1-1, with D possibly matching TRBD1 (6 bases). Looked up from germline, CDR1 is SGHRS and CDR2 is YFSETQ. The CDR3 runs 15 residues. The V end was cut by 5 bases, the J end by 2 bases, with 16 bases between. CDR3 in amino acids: CASRDEDSYNTEAFF. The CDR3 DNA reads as TGCGCCAGCAGGGACGAGGACAGTTATAACACTGAAGCTTTCTTT.

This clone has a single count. The CDR3 loop is CSVVSGAIGYTF. The CDR3 DNA reads as TGCAGCGTTGTCTCGGGGGCGATTGGCTACACCTTC. The gene calls are TRBV29-1 and TRBJ1-2, with D perhaps matching TRBD1 (6 bases). V lost 4 bases, J lost 7 bases, and 13 bases lay in between. The CDR3 totals 12 residues. Looked up from germline, CDR1 is SQVTM and CDR2 is ANQGSEA.

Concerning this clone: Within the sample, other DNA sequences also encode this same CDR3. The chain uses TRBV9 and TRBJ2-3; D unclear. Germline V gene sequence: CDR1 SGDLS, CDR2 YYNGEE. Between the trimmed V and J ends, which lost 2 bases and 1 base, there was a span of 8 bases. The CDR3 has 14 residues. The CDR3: CASSVDGGTDTQYF. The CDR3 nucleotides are TGTGCCAGCAGCGTTGATGGGGGCACAGATACGCAGTATTTT.

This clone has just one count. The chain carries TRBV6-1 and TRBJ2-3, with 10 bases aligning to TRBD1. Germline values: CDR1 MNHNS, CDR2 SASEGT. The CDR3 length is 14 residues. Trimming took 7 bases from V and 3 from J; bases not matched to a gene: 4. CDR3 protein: CASKLGQGTDTQYF. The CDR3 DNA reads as TGTGCCAGCAAATTGGGACAGGGGACAGATACGCAGTATTTT.

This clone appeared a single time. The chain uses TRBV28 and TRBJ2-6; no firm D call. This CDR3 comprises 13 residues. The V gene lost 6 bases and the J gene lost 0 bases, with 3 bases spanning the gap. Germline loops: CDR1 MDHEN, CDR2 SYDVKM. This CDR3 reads CASRRSGANVLTF. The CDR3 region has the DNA TGTGCCAGCAGACGCTCTGGGGCCAACGTCCTGACTTTC.

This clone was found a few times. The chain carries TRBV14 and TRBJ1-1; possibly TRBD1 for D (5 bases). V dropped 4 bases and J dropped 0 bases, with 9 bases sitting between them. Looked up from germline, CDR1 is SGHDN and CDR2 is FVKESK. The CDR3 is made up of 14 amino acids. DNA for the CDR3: TGTGCCAGCAGCCTGGCAGGGATGAACACTGAAGCTTTCTTT. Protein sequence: CASSLAGMNTEAFF.

The CDR3 reads CATSRTSGGSHSFEQYF. For the CDR3, the DNA is TGTGCCACCAGCAGGACTAGCGGGGGTTCCCATTCCTTTGAGCAGTACTTC. The chain recombines TRBV15 with TRBJ2-7, with 12 bases fitting TRBD2. After removal of 3 bases from V and 7 bases from J, the junction contained 13 bases not matched to a gene. The CDR3 has 17 residues. Germline values: CDR1 LNHNV, CDR2 YYDKDF (reference sequence).

The CDR3, as DNA: TGCGCCAGCAGCCCCTACCAGGGTCCCTACGAGCAGTACTTC. Amino acids: CASSPYQGPYEQYF. The genes are TRBV5-1 and TRBJ2-7; possibly TRBD1 for D (5 bases). Germline-derived CDR1 and CDR2 are SGHRS and YFSETQ. With 4 bases removed from V and 2 bases from J, the gap between germline ends came to 13 bases. The CDR3 contains 14 residues.

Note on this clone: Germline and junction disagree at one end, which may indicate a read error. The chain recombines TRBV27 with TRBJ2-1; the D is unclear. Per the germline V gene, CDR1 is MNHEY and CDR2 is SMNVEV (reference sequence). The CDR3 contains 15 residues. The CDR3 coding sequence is TGTGCCAGCAGAGAGCCCTTGAGCTCCTACAATGAGCGGTTCTTC. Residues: CASREPLSSYNERFF.